In its sample, the clone carrying this TCR beta chain was seen many times. These data are taken from a study of T cells in Graves' hyperthyroidism and ophthalmopathy. Amplified regions were TCR beta CDR3 sequences from RNA transcripts. The HTBI set primed first-round TCR CDR3 RT-PCR. TCRdb analysed the multiplex PCR reads with MiXCR anew, one entry per CDR3 protein. This table has under 300,000 distinct CDR3 sequences, roughly an eighth appearing once. The CDR3 is 15 amino acids. The ends lost 4 bases at V and 4 bases at J; junction bases unmatched: 10. Per germline, CDR1 MNHEY and CDR2 SVGAGI. The sequencing sample was made of blood. This chain connects TRBV6-5 to TRBJ2-7; 7 nucleotides match TRBD1. The clonotype was recovered from a woman in her thirties or forties with Graves' hyperthyroidism. The CDR3 region is CASSFRAAGGYEQYF. The CDR3 bases are TGTGCCAGCAGTTTTAGGGCGGCAGGGGGTTACGAGCAGTACTTC.